This entry features one T cell receptor (beta chain) sequence. This record comes from a study of T cells expressing NK-cell markers. For the study at large: Seven of eight sequenced donors tested HCMV-seropositive; one tested seronegative.

Researchers built TCR beta cDNA using 5'RACE template switching with UMIs. No DNA is given; TCRdb re-called the 5' RACE reads and lists each CDR3 protein once. This listing includes about 260,000 distinct CDR3 sequences. Sequencing input: blood T cells: a sorted CD56 or NKG2C T cell subset, CD4+ or CD8+ T cells, or bulk PBMC T cells (not recorded which). The TCR originated in a man younger than 30 in good health.

This chain's CDR3 is CASSSKSEQYF. The V and J genes are TRBV7-9 and TRBJ2-7. The CDR3 is made up of 11 amino acids. In germline, CDR1 is SEHNR, CDR2 FQNEAQ (reference sequence). The entire variable domain, with the rest obtained from reference TRBV7-9 and TRBJ2-7, is as follows: DTGVSQNPRHKITKRGQNVTFRCDPISEHNRLYWYRQTLGQGPEFLTYFQNEAQLEKSRLLSDRFSAERPKGSFSTLEIQRTEQGDSAMYLCASSSKSEQYFGPGTRLTVT.